This is a list of T cell receptor beta chains from one sample in a study of T cell responses to AZD1222 COVID-19 vaccine. Some clones are missing from TCRdb's copy, which holds only in-frame ones; the method was immunoSEQ multiplex PCR. This table has around 120,000 clones, around 90% appearing once. The source was peripheral blood, collected on day 0 of AZD1222 vaccination. These receptor sequences come from an adult in good health. Both conserved end residues are part of each CDR3. Fields, in order: J gene, V gene, D gene, clone size, CDR3 protein, CDR3 DNA. D genes are given only for firm matches. Clone size is stated in some rows and not others, as once, few, many or a class when expanded.

>TRBJ2-7|TRBV7-9|NA|NA
CASSFTGPNEQYF
TGTGCCAGCAGCTTCACCGGCCCCAACGAGCAGTACTTC
>TRBJ2-3|TRBV11-2|NA|NA
CASDPRGGRTDTQYF
TGTGCCAGCGACCCCAGGGGGGGCCGGACAGATACGCAGTATTTT
>TRBJ1-2|TRBV7-9|TRBD1|NA
CASNSAGQGLTGYTF
TGTGCCAGCAACTCGGCAGGACAGGGGCTCACTGGCTACACCTTC
>TRBJ2-1|TRBV27|TRBD2|NA
CASSLSSSGGPTEQFF
TGTGCCAGCAGTTTATCCTCTAGCGGGGGCCCCACTGAGCAGTTCTTC
>TRBJ2-3|TRBV27|TRBD2|NA
CASSGQGGPDTQYF
TGTGCCAGCAGCGGCCAGGGAGGGCCAGATACGCAGTATTTT
>TRBJ2-5|TRBV4-1|NA|once
CASSQDIGVGQETQYF
TGCGCCAGCAGCCAAGATATTGGGGTAGGTCAAGAGACCCAGTACTTC
>TRBJ1-6|TRBV5-5|TRBD1|NA
CASSLVQGAISPLHF
TGTGCCAGCAGCTTGGTTCAGGGGGCGATTTCACCCCTCCACTTT
>TRBJ2-1|TRBV18|NA|NA
CASSPQAQLYNEQFF
TGTGCCAGCTCACCTCAGGCCCAACTTTACAATGAGCAGTTCTTC
>TRBJ1-6|TRBV7-2|NA|NA
CASSLGAWGSPLHF
TGTGCCAGCAGCTTAGGCGCTTGGGGTTCACCCCTCCACTTT
>TRBJ1-5|TRBV15|NA|NA
CATSRMRTASNQPQHF
TGTGCCACCAGCAGAATGAGGACAGCTAGCAATCAGCCCCAGCATTTT
>TRBJ2-3|TRBV24-1|NA|NA
CATSVRGTDTQYF
TGTGCCACCAGTGTGCGGGGCACGGATACGCAGTATTTT
>TRBJ2-7|TRBV9|NA|NA
CASSRALSSYEQYF
TGTGCCAGCAGCAGAGCCCTGAGCTCCTACGAGCAGTACTTC
>TRBJ2-3|TRBV5-1|TRBD2|NA
CASSPWTSGGFTDTQYF
TGCGCCAGCAGCCCTTGGACTAGCGGAGGATTCACAGATACGCAGTATTTT
>TRBJ2-5|TRBV7-9|NA|NA
CASSLEGTVQETQYF
TGTGCCAGCAGCTTGGAGGGGACAGTACAAGAGACCCAGTACTTC
>TRBJ2-7|TRBV7-9|TRBD2|NA
CASSFDGGRVGEQYF
TGTGCCAGCAGCTTCGATGGGGGGAGGGTCGGCGAGCAGTACTTC
>TRBJ1-2|TRBV5-1|NA|NA
CASSLTPGTQKDGYTF
TGCGCCAGCAGCTTAACCCCCGGGACCCAAAAGGATGGCTACACCTTC
>TRBJ1-2|TRBV11-2|NA|NA
CASSTEGYGYTF
TGTGCCAGCAGCACGGAGGGCTATGGCTACACCTTC
>TRBJ1-3|TRBV5-1|NA|NA
CASSLAQGEGNTIYF
TGCGCCAGCAGCTTGGCCCAGGGAGAGGGAAACACCATATATTTT
>TRBJ1-2|TRBV5-8|NA|NA
CASSWAGVRYTF
TGTGCCAGCAGCTGGGCAGGGGTGCGATACACCTTC
>TRBJ2-7|TRBV6-5|TRBD1|NA
CASSYPGQGTYEQYF
TGTGCCAGCAGTTACCCGGGACAGGGGACGTACGAGCAGTACTTC
>TRBJ2-3|TRBV18|NA|NA
CASSRADTQYF
TGTGCCAGCTCCCGAGCCGATACGCAGTATTTT
>TRBJ1-6|TRBV27|NA|NA
CASGTQYSPLHF
TGTGCCAGCGGGACACAGTATTCACCCCTCCACTTT
>TRBJ2-7|TRBV11-1|TRBD1|NA
CASSREWGQSYEQYF
TGTGCCAGCAGCCGGGAATGGGGACAGTCCTACGAGCAGTACTTC
>TRBJ1-3|TRBV7-2|TRBD1|NA
CASSPQQGATGNTIYF
TGTGCCAGCAGCCCACAACAGGGGGCAACGGGAAACACCATATATTTT
>TRBJ2-1|TRBV6-2/TRBV6-3|NA|NA
CASSPLQGRARYNEQFF
TGTGCCAGCAGTCCACTACAGGGGAGGGCTCGCTACAATGAGCAGTTCTTC
>TRBJ2-1|TRBV19|NA|NA
CASSKGAQRGHEQFF
TGTGCCAGTAGTAAGGGGGCCCAGCGGGGGCATGAGCAGTTCTTC
>TRBJ1-1|TRBV29-1|TRBD1|NA
CSVARQGAGTEAFF
TGCAGCGTTGCGCGACAGGGGGCCGGCACTGAAGCTTTCTTT
>TRBJ2-1|TRBV4-1|NA|NA
CASSPTSGRSYNEQFF
TGCGCCAGCAGCCCCACGTCGGGGCGCTCCTACAATGAGCAGTTCTTC
>TRBJ2-5|TRBV7-2|NA|NA
CASSLVLQTQYF
TGTGCCAGCAGCTTAGTACTTCAGACCCAGTACTTC
>TRBJ2-3|TRBV6-2/TRBV6-3|TRBD2|NA
CASSYGGGGSDTQYF
TGTGCCAGCAGTTACGGTGGGGGGGGGTCAGATACGCAGTATTTT
>TRBJ1-2|TRBV9|NA|NA
CASSVDLFSGYTF
TGTGCCAGCAGCGTAGACCTATTCTCTGGCTACACCTTC
>TRBJ1-5|TRBV28|NA|NA
CASSTLGQPSNQPQHF
TGTGCCAGCTCTACTTTGGGACAACCTAGCAATCAGCCCCAGCATTTT
>TRBJ1-1|TRBV29-1|TRBD1|NA
CSVVGQGGDEAFF
TGCAGCGTAGTCGGACAGGGGGGGGATGAAGCTTTCTTT
>TRBJ2-1|TRBV19|NA|NA
CASAERSVGEQFF
TGTGCCAGTGCCGAGAGAAGCGTAGGTGAGCAGTTCTTC
>TRBJ1-2|TRBV9|NA|NA
CASTPDGFSYGYTF
TGTGCCAGCACACCCGACGGGTTTAGCTATGGCTACACCTTC
>TRBJ2-1|TRBV25-1|NA|NA
CASSDGSAIGEQFF
TGTGCCAGCAGTGACGGGTCGGCGATAGGTGAGCAGTTCTTC
>TRBJ1-6|TRBV30|NA|once
CAWTLNSPLHF
TGTGCCTGGACCCTGAATTCACCCCTCCACTTT
>TRBJ1-5|TRBV5-8|NA|NA
CASLGQLNQPRHF
TGTGCCAGCTTGGGACAATTGAATCAGCCCCGGCATTTT
>TRBJ2-6|TRBV21-1|NA|once
CASSKVRTTRISGANVLTF
TGTGCCAGCAGCAAAGTAAGGACTACGAGGATCTCTGGGGCCAACGTCCTGACTTTC
>TRBJ1-2|TRBV6-1|NA|NA
CASSEFEPRYGYTF
TGTGCCAGCAGTGAATTTGAGCCGCGATATGGCTACACCTTC